The sequence of this T cell receptor beta chain was determined in a study of blood T cell repertoires in COVID-19. Study background: Sites across the United States, Italy and Spain contributed samples from acute and convalescent COVID-19. T cells, B-cell-depleted T cells, or PBMCs provided the cDNA or gDNA that served as material.

Generated by immunoSEQ multiplex PCR, the TCRdb table keeps only in-frame clones and is missing some. The table lists about 90,000 clones, around four fifths of them singletons, with roughly 12% in the top ten. CDR1 and CDR2 (germline): MNHNS, SASEGT. V gave up 2 bases and J gave up 2 bases, with 13 bases separating them. The CDR3 is made up of 16 amino acids. This chain uses TRBV6-1 with TRBJ2-1, with TRBD2 as a possible D gene (6 bases). The source is a woman in her 70s with active or convalescent COVID-19. Sequences were obtained from peripheral blood. CDR3 loop: CASSERPGETYNEQFF. DNA of the CDR3: TGTGCCAGCAGTGAACGACCGGGGGAAACCTACAATGAGCAGTTCTTC.